The entry that follows covers one T cell receptor (beta chain) sequence. No antigen is known for it. The record originates from a study of shared clonotypes between healthy human individuals. Overall study findings and caveats: The naive CD4 repertoires of several donors were compared, and about 5% of clonotypes were shared.

The CDR3 spans 15 residues. The V gene end was trimmed by 6 bases and the J gene end by 6 bases; junction bases not matched to a gene: 9. Per the germline V gene, CDR1 is MNHEY and CDR2 is SMNVEV (reference sequence). TCRdb keeps only in-frame clones here, not all; method: immunoSEQ multiplex PCR. Here the sample spans around 1.1 million clones, approximately 78% being singletons. The origin of this receptor is a man aged 18 to 30 in good health. Some clones in this sample may be carry-over from other donors' samples. Material: memory CD4+ T cells from PBMCs. Subset here: CD45RA-negative fraction. The gene calls are TRBV27 and TRBJ1-1; 11 nucleotides line up with TRBD1. DNA of the CDR3: TGTGCCAGCAGCCCTTACCGGGACAGGGGGTCTGAAGCTTTCTTT. It yields the protein CASSPYRDRGSEAFF.